The present entry profiles one T cell receptor (beta chain) with its context. The TCR beta CDR3 regions underwent amplification using RNA transcripts as the source. A first-round RT-PCR of the TCR CDR3 used the HTBI primer set. Each CDR3 protein gets one entry after TCRdb re-called the multiplex PCR reads with MiXCR. Here the sample spans about 760,000 distinct CDR3 sequences, under 45% being singletons. This entry comes from a study of T cells in Graves' hyperthyroidism and ophthalmopathy. Germline lookup yields CDR1 MNHEY and CDR2 SVGAGI. The CDR3 runs to 16 residues. The trim removed 5 bases at V and 4 bases at J, leaving 13 bases unmatched.

Sequencing used blood. This sequence was found in a woman aged 40 to 50 with Graves' hyperthyroidism. The chain recombines TRBV6-5 with TRBJ1-1, with 7 bases lining up with TRBD1. CDR3: CASSPRQGSASTEAFF. CDR3 in DNA: TGTGCCAGCAGTCCCAGACAGGGCTCGGCAAGCACTGAAGCTTTCTTT.